Listed here are 21 T cell receptor beta chains from one sample, sequenced in a study of blood T cells in healthy people across ages. Sample-barcoded 5' priming and a J-beta primer mix drove a second PCR of roughly 7 to 11 cycles. TCRdb re-called the 5' RACE reads with MiXCR, one entry per CDR3 protein. The repertoire holds fewer than 900,000 distinct CDR3 sequences, about half seen once, with 25% to 35% in the top ten. The sequenced sample consisted of blood. These receptors all come from a woman aged 55-69 years in good health.

This clonotype was recorded a few times. The chain links TRBV5-1 to TRBJ2-5, with D unclear. The germline V and J ends were trimmed by 2 bases and 1 base, with 9 bases remaining between them. Germline V gene sequence: CDR1 SGHRS, CDR2 YFSETQ. The CDR3 is 14 amino acids. The chain's CDR3 is CASSFEGFQETQYF. CDR3 DNA: TGCGCCAGCAGCTTTGAAGGATTCCAAGAGACCCAGTACTTC.

The V and J genes are TRBV4-3 and TRBJ2-3; the match to TRBD2 covers 9 bases. Germline V gene lookup returns CDR1 LGHNA and CDR2 YSLEER. This CDR3 has 17 residues. V shed 1 base, J shed 0 bases, and the junction held 5 bases outside the gene matches. The CDR3 DNA reads TGCGCCAGCAGCCAAGGAGCTAGCGGGGTGAGCACAGATACGCAGTATTTT. Protein sequence: CASSQGASGVSTDTQYF.

Worth noting for this clonotype: A read error is possible here, since a much larger clone lies one base away. This CDR3 is CASSLLGQGDAGELFF. CDR3 sequence (DNA): TGTGCCAGCAGCCTCTTGGGACAGGGGGACGCCGGGGAGCTGTTTTTT. The genes are TRBV7-2 and TRBJ2-2; 11 bases agree with TRBD1. Trimming removed 5 bases from V and 6 bases from J; junction bases left unmatched: 8. The CDR3 spans 16 residues. Germline CDR1 reads SGHTA; CDR2 reads FQGNSA.

In its sample, this clonotype was seen a few times. The rearrangement links TRBV12-3 or TRBV12-4 to TRBJ1-2; TRBD1 matches at 8 bases. The V and J ends lost 5 bases and 9 bases, in that order; junction bases with no gene match: 11. The CDR3 is 14 amino acids. CDR3 in amino acids: CASSTPGTGRSYTF. In DNA form, the CDR3 reads TGTGCCAGCAGTACGCCCGGGACAGGCAGGAGCTACACCTTC.

The gene calls are TRBV24-1 and TRBJ2-1, with D perhaps matching TRBD1 or TRBD2 (5 bases each). Germline V CDR1 and CDR2: KGHDR, SFDVKD. Trimming cost V 2 bases and J 9 bases, with 13 bases left between them. The CDR3 runs 14 residues. The CDR3 DNA follows: TGTGCCACCAGTGATTCTGGGACCGGAGGTGAGCAGTTCTTC. Its translation: CATSDSGTGGEQFF.

CDR3 amino acids: CATSEASGSNEQYF. CDR3 coding DNA: TGTGCCACCAGTGAGGCTAGCGGGAGTAACGAGCAGTACTTC. V and J are TRBV24-1 and TRBJ2-7; TRBD2 matches 10 bases. J lost 5 bases, V lost 4 bases, and 4 bases had no gene match. The CDR3 has 14 residues. Germline CDR1 reads KGHDR; CDR2 reads SFDVKD.

The chain has TRBV5-1 and TRBJ2-5, with D possibly matching TRBD1 (6 bases). The CDR3 contains 16 residues. Trimming took 0 bases from V and 0 from J, leaving 12 bases between them. CDR1 is SGHRS, CDR2 YFSETQ, per germline. DNA of the CDR3: TGCGCCAGCAGCTTGGCACCTCAGGGGTACCAAGAGACCCAGTACTTC. This sequence encodes CASSLAPQGYQETQYF.

The chain has TRBV3-1 and TRBJ1-2; the match to TRBD1 covers 7 bases. CDR3 length: 13 residues. Germline assignment: CDR1 LGHDT and CDR2 YNNKEL (reference sequence). Germline trimming cut 3 bases from V and 6 bases from J; bases unmatched to any gene: 4. The CDR3: CASSHLGQNGYTF. In DNA, the CDR3 is TGTGCCAGCAGCCATTTGGGACAGAATGGCTACACCTTC.

This chain joins TRBV7-2 and TRBJ2-1; D possibly uses TRBD1 or TRBD2 (5 bases each). V was trimmed by 0 bases and J by 5 bases, leaving 11 bases between them. Germline V lookup: CDR1 SGHTA, CDR2 FQGNSA. The CDR3 is made up of 15 amino acids. The CDR3 region is CASSLAGDLNNEQFF. The CDR3 nucleotides are TGTGCCAGCAGCTTAGCCGGGGACCTCAACAATGAGCAGTTCTTC.

This clonotype occurred a few times. The rearrangement joins TRBV6-1 to TRBJ2-3; no reliable D call. The germline V and J ends were trimmed by 6 bases and 2 bases, with 6 bases remaining between them. The CDR3 sequence is 12 residues long. Germline V gene lookup returns CDR1 MNHNS and CDR2 SASEGT. CDR3 DNA: TGTGCCAGCAGAGTGCCCACAGATACGCAGTATTTT. Its protein product is CASRVPTDTQYF.

V usage is TRBV5-6 and J usage is TRBJ2-1, with D uncertain. The ends were cut back, 0 bases at V and 7 bases at J, with 8 bases in the middle. Per germline, CDR1 SGHDT and CDR2 YYEEEE. The CDR3 runs 13 residues. CDR3 sequence (DNA): TGTGCCAGCAGCTTGGCCAAGAGAAATGAGCAGTTCTTC. This sequence encodes CASSLAKRNEQFF.

CDR3 DNA: TGTGCCAGCAGTGAAGTGGGGGACCCCGTCCAGGGCTACACCTTC. Translated: CASSEVGDPVQGYTF. The chain employs TRBV6-1 and TRBJ1-2, with D maybe TRBD1 (5 bases). Germline V gene sequence: CDR1 MNHNS, CDR2 SASEGT. The CDR3 loop spans 15 amino acids. The V end was cut by 1 base, the J end by 8 bases, with 17 bases between.

The J gene is TRBJ2-3, the V gene TRBV28; D is possibly TRBD2 (5 bases). V lost 6 bases and J 2 bases, leaving 15 bases between the germline ends. Germline CDR1 MDHEN, CDR2 SYDVKM. The CDR3 runs to 15 residues. DNA for the CDR3: TGTGCCAGCAGCAACTCCTGGACTGCCACAGATACGCAGTATTTT. Translated: CASSNSWTATDTQYF.

This clonotype was seen a single time. A read error may explain this, as a much larger clone is one base away. The rearrangement joins TRBV7-2 to TRBJ2-7; 7 bases match TRBD1. The CDR3 loop spans 17 amino acids. Germline V CDR1 and CDR2: SGHTA, FQGNSA. V trimming: 0 bases; J trimming: 10 bases; junction bases outside the gene matches: 18. DNA of the CDR3: TGTGCCAGCAGCTTAGCAGCTGGACACCCCCCTAAGGGGGCCCAGTACTTC. Translating it yields CASSLAAGHPPKGAQYF.

On this clonotype: A read error may account for a junction end that differs from germline. The chain links TRBV27 to TRBJ2-5; D might be TRBD1 (5 bases). Germline loops: CDR1 MNHEY, CDR2 SMNVEV (reference sequence). The CDR3 has 12 amino acids. The CDR3 DNA reads TGTGCCAACAGTGAAAGGGGAGAGACCCAGTACTTC. Amino acid sequence: CANSERGETQYF.

V usage is TRBV14 and J usage is TRBJ2-7; D tentatively fits TRBD1 or TRBD2 (6 bases each). V dropped 1 base and J dropped 2 bases, with 12 bases sitting between them. Germline lookup yields CDR1 SGHDN and CDR2 FVKESK. The CDR3 contains 15 residues. CDR3 amino acids: CASSQGGTITYEQYF. The CDR3, as DNA: TGTGCCAGCAGCCAAGGCGGGACAATCACCTACGAGCAGTACTTC.

The J gene is TRBJ1-2, the V gene TRBV7-2; D is unclear. Trimming stripped 1 base from V and 0 bases from J, with 6 bases between. CDR3 length equals 14 residues. CDR1 SGHTA and CDR2 FQGNSA come from the germline V gene. CDR3 loop: CASSLGSTNYGYTF. The CDR3 DNA reads TGTGCCAGCAGCTTAGGGAGCACTAACTATGGCTACACCTTC.

This chain connects TRBV7-2 to TRBJ2-1, with 7 bases aligning to TRBD2. Germline V gene lookup returns CDR1 SGHTA and CDR2 FQGNSA. The V gene end was trimmed by 5 bases and the J gene end by 4 bases; junction bases not matched to a gene: 11. The CDR3 extends over 16 amino acids. The CDR3 sequence is CASSPGTGGRYNEQFF. Written as DNA, the CDR3 is TGTGCCAGCAGCCCAGGGACTGGCGGGAGATACAATGAGCAGTTCTTC.

The chain employs TRBV28 and TRBJ2-4, with D perhaps matching TRBD1 (5 bases). V shed 2 bases and J shed 9 bases, with 14 bases lying between them. Germline V CDR1 and CDR2: MDHEN, SYDVKM. The CDR3 is made up of 14 amino acids. The CDR3 reads CASSLSLGRSIQYF. In DNA form, the CDR3 reads TGTGCCAGCAGTTTAAGTTTGGGGCGGAGCATTCAGTACTTC.

This chain uses TRBV28 with TRBJ2-1, with D tentatively TRBD1 or TRBD2 (5 bases each). In germline, CDR1 is MDHEN, CDR2 SYDVKM. The CDR3 contains 16 residues. Trimming removed 4 bases at V and 3 bases at J, with 16 bases between. This CDR3 is CASSSGTRSFYNEQFF. CDR3 DNA sequence: TGTGCCAGCAGTTCAGGGACCCGATCCTTCTACAATGAGCAGTTCTTC.

V usage is TRBV2 and J usage is TRBJ2-2; D might be TRBD1 or TRBD2, each matching 7 bases. The CDR3 has 15 residues. V was cut by 7 bases and J by 8 bases, with 20 bases left in between. The germline V gene encodes CDR1 SNHLY and CDR2 FYNNEI. CDR3 nucleotide sequence: TGTGCCAGCACACGATCCCAGGGGGGGATAGGGGAGCTGTTTTTT. Amino acids: CASTRSQGGIGELFF.